The next 25 T cell receptor beta chains were all read from a single sample in a study of T cell repertoires in cytomegalovirus infection (dated by TCRdb to between 2018 and 2021). Instrument on record: Illumina HiSeq 1500. TCRdb reran the public reads through fastp at Q25 and MiXCR, keeping productive beta chains. Each record represents a unique CDR3 protein, reported with the most common genes and DNA among its rows. The sample table contains fewer than 550,000 distinct CDR3 sequences; only one count was recorded for about 11% of them. The ten biggest clones cover 10% of the sample. The specimen sequenced was PBMCs. The source is a human donor in good health (CMV status not recorded). Some clones in this sample may be carry-over from other donors' samples.

This clonotype came up many times. This chain joins TRBV5-5 and TRBJ1-5; D perhaps matches TRBD1 (5 bases). V lost 3 bases and J 3 bases, leaving 7 bases between the germline ends. CDR3 length: 13 amino acids. The germline V gene has CDR1 SGHKS and CDR2 YYEKEE (reference sequence). This CDR3 is CASSYRINQPQHF. CDR3 bases: TGTGCCAGCAGCTACAGGATCAATCAGCCCCAGCATTTT.

This clonotype appeared many times. This chain connects TRBV29-1 to TRBJ2-7; 13 bases map to TRBD2. The CDR3 consists of 12 residues. The ends lost 5 bases at V and 7 bases at J; junction bases unmatched: 2. Germline V lookup: CDR1 SQVTM, CDR2 ANQGSEA. CDR3 sequence (DNA): TGCAGCGTTCCGGGACTAGCGGGAGAGCAGTACTTC. This codes for CSVPGLAGEQYF.

This chain uses TRBV19 with TRBJ1-5, with a weak D call TRBD1 (6 bases). Germline loops: CDR1 LNHDA, CDR2 SQIVND (reference sequence). The length of the CDR3 is 15 residues. The V gene lost 5 bases and the J gene lost 3 bases, with 14 bases spanning the gap. The CDR3 sequence: CASSGTPSFNQPQHF. CDR3 DNA: TGTGCCAGTAGTGGGACACCTTCTTTCAATCAGCCCCAGCATTTT.

In its sample, this clonotype was seen many times. The V gene is TRBV6-1, the J gene TRBJ2-5; D may be TRBD1 (7 bases). CDR1 and CDR2 from the germline V gene are MNHNS and SASEGT. Trimming pared 6 bases from V and 5 bases from J, leaving 13 bases between. The CDR3 extends over 13 amino acids. This CDR3 is CASREGQRETQYF. The DNA of the CDR3 is TGTGCCAGCAGGGAGGGACAGCGGGAGACCCAGTACTTC.

The sample holds a few counts of this clonotype. V and J are TRBV4-1 and TRBJ1-5, with 7 bases identical to TRBD1. The CDR3 covers 15 residues. Losses at the gene ends were 7 bases for V and 3 bases for J; bases not matched to a gene: 9. Germline CDR1 and CDR2: MGHRA and YSYEKL. This chain's CDR3 is CASTPTGADNQPQHF. The CDR3 DNA is TGCGCCAGCACACCTACAGGGGCGGACAATCAGCCCCAGCATTTT.

This clonotype has only one observation. At one of its ends the junction is not consistent with the germline gene, which may arise from a read error. The V gene is TRBV29-1, the J gene TRBJ2-2; D not resolved. CDR3 size: 13 residues. Germline CDR1 and CDR2: SQVTM and ANQGSEA. The DNA for the CDR3 is TGCAGCGTTGTACACCCGAACGCCGGGGAGCTGTTTTTT. Amino acids: CSVVHPNAGELFF.

CDR3 in DNA: TGTGCCAGCAGAGGGCCCCACGAGCAGTACTTC. Its protein product is CASRGPHEQYF. The chain joins TRBV2 to TRBJ2-7; D remains ambiguous. Between the trimmed V and J ends, which lost 6 bases and 5 bases, there was a span of 8 bases. The CDR3 spans 11 residues. In germline, CDR1 is SNHLY, CDR2 FYNNEI.

J is TRBJ2-7 and V is TRBV6-1; TRBD2 agrees at 10 bases. The V gene end was trimmed by 1 base and the J gene end by 2 bases; junction bases not matched to a gene: 5. The CDR3 length is 16 residues. The germline gives CDR1 MNHNS, CDR2 SASEGT. The CDR3 region has the DNA TGTGCCAGCAGTGAAGTCCTAACTAGCGGGACCTACGAGCAGTACTTC. Protein sequence: CASSEVLTSGTYEQYF.

Remarks on this clonotype: At one end the junction does not follow the germline gene, possibly because of a read error. The chain carries TRBV24-1 and TRBJ1-2, with unresolved D. The V gene's germline CDR1 is KGHDR and CDR2 SFDVKD. The CDR3 runs 12 residues. As DNA, the CDR3 is TGTGCCACCAGCGATTCAGACTATGGCTACACCTTC. It encodes CATSDSDYGYTF.

This clonotype occurred many times. The CDR3 loop is CASSLKPAGTGIYEQYF. The CDR3 region has the DNA TGTGCCAGCAGCTTAAAACCTGCCGGGACAGGGATTTACGAGCAGTACTTC. V gene TRBV7-9 combines with J gene TRBJ2-7; 9 nucleotides line up with TRBD1. The germline V gene encodes CDR1 SEHNR and CDR2 FQNEAQ (reference sequence). The CDR3 consists of 17 residues. J gave up 4 bases and V 2 bases, and 12 bases lay outside the gene matches.

This clonotype occurred many times. V gene TRBV28 combines with J gene TRBJ2-3; no clear D. Germline CDR1 and CDR2: MDHEN and SYDVKM. This CDR3 is built from 15 residues. Trimming removed 5 bases at V and 2 bases at J, with 14 bases between. CDR3 protein: CASSPGPPPTDTQYF. The CDR3 nucleotides read TGTGCCAGCAGTCCGGGCCCTCCTCCCACAGATACGCAGTATTTT.

To note about this clonotype: Possible read error: a much larger clone is one base away. The genes are TRBV12-3 or TRBV12-4 and TRBJ1-2; D gene uncertain. The CDR3 contains 15 residues. Here the CDR3 DNA reads TGTGCCAGCAGTTCCTACTCTGATGGTGGCTATAGCTACACCTTC. Translating gives CASSSYSDGGYSYTF.

The chain uses TRBV3-1 and TRBJ2-1; no clear D gene. Trimming left V 2 bases short and J 7 bases short, with 6 bases between. The CDR3 is 12 amino acids. Germline V gene data show CDR1 as LGHDT and CDR2 as YNNKEL (reference sequence). The CDR3 here is CASSQNSNEQFF. The CDR3 nucleotides are TGTGCCAGCAGCCAAAATTCGAATGAGCAGTTCTTC.

This clonotype was picked up a small number of times. The V call is TRBV2, the J call TRBJ2-5, with D maybe TRBD1 (5 bases). V shed 8 bases and J shed 1 base, with 14 bases lying between them. This CDR3 is built from 14 residues. CDR1 SNHLY and CDR2 FYNNEI come from the germline V gene. The CDR3 region has the DNA TGTGCCAGCGGGGCGATGGGCTCCCAAGAGACCCAGTACTTC. Translation gives CASGAMGSQETQYF.

Note on this clonotype: A single base separates this from a much larger clone, so it may be a read error. Because it lacks the conserved phenylalanine or tryptophan at the end, this CDR3 is likely a read error. The J gene is TRBJ2-7, the V gene TRBV15, with a weak D call TRBD2 (6 bases). The V and J ends lost 3 bases and 5 bases respectively, with 17 bases between them. Germline CDR1 is LNHNV and CDR2 is YYDKDF (reference sequence). The CDR3 is 15 residues long. Here the CDR3 reads CATSSMFGSRHEQYC. The CDR3 region has the DNA TGTGCCACCAGCAGCATGTTCGGGAGTAGACACGAGCAGTACTGC.

This clonotype showed up just a few times. The CDR3 bases are TGCAGCGTTGAAGCCCGAAATGCAGGGGTCCACACTGAAGCTTTCTTT. The encoded protein is CSVEARNAGVHTEAFF. The chain employs TRBV29-1 and TRBJ1-1; D may be TRBD1 (6 bases). V lost 1 base to trimming and J lost 3 bases, with 18 bases between them. The CDR3 is 16 residues long. Germline V CDR1 and CDR2: SQVTM, ANQGSEA.

This chain connects TRBV20-1 to TRBJ2-6, with D uncertain. V was clipped by 6 bases and J by 0 bases, with 6 bases between them. Germline lookup yields CDR1 DFQATT and CDR2 SNEGSKA (reference sequence). The CDR3 totals 13 residues. This CDR3 is CSAPSSGANVLTF. Written as DNA, the CDR3 is TGCAGTGCCCCCAGCTCTGGGGCCAACGTCCTGACTTTC.

This clonotype was picked up many times. The chain recombines TRBV20-1 with TRBJ2-7; the match to TRBD2 covers 9 bases. CDR1 is DFQATT, CDR2 SNEGSKA, per germline (reference sequence). The V and J ends lost 6 bases and 2 bases, in that order; junction bases with no gene match: 8. The CDR3 runs 14 residues. CDR3 residues: CSARGLARTYEQYF. CDR3 DNA: TGCAGTGCCCGCGGACTAGCGAGAACCTACGAGCAGTACTTC.

Ten or more counts support this clonotype. This chain uses TRBV10-3 with TRBJ2-7; 9 bases are a match to TRBD2. CDR1 ENHRY and CDR2 SYGVKD come from the germline V gene. CDR3 length: 18 residues. The V segment lost 10 bases and the J segment 6 bases; nucleotides outside the gene matches: 25. This chain's CDR3 is CATGTFGGRAGIHAEQYF. The CDR3 region has the DNA TGTGCCACCGGAACTTTTGGCGGGAGGGCCGGTATTCATGCCGAGCAGTACTTC.

This clonotype came up many times. J is TRBJ2-2 and V is TRBV5-1; 8 bases line up with TRBD2. The junction had 9 bases not matched to a gene; V was cut back by 3 bases and J by 5 bases. Germline-derived CDR1 and CDR2 are SGHRS and YFSETQ. The CDR3 runs 16 residues. This CDR3 is CASSSTSSSGTGELFF. Written as DNA, the CDR3 is TGCGCCAGCAGCTCCACCTCATCTAGCGGGACCGGGGAGCTGTTTTTT. The variable domain in full, with the rest retrieved from reference TRBV5-1 and TRBJ2-2, is KAGVTQTPRYLIKTRGQQVTLSCSPISGHRSVSWYQQTPGQGLQFLFEYFSETQRNKGNFPGRFSGRQFSNSRSEMNVSTLELGDSALYLCASSSTSSSGTGELFFGEGSRLTVL.

A note on this clonotype: Being one base from a much bigger clone, this may be a read error. The rearrangement uses TRBV9 and TRBJ2-5, with D perhaps matching TRBD2 (6 bases). The CDR3 consists of 15 residues. The V end was cut by 0 bases, the J end by 0 bases, with 9 bases between. Per germline, CDR1 SGDLS and CDR2 YYNGEE. CDR3 sequence reads: CASSVGLEYQETQYF. DNA for the CDR3: TGTGCCAGCAGCGTAGGACTAGAGTACCAAGAGACCCAGTACTTC.

This clonotype was detected only a few times. V usage is TRBV5-1 and J usage is TRBJ2-5; TRBD1 might be the D (6 bases). The germline V gene encodes CDR1 SGHRS and CDR2 YFSETQ. The length of the CDR3 is 15 residues. The V and J ends lost 0 bases and 1 base respectively, with 10 bases between them. The CDR3: CASSLGTDFQETQYF. CDR3 DNA: TGCGCCAGCAGCTTGGGGACAGACTTCCAAGAGACCCAGTACTTC.

This clonotype was recorded at least ten times. For the CDR3, the DNA is TGCGCCAGCAGACCGGGACAGGCTAATGAAAAACTGTTTTTT. Residues: CASRPGQANEKLFF. The rearrangement joins TRBV5-1 to TRBJ1-4, with 8 bases aligning to TRBD1. This CDR3 contains 14 residues. The J segment lost 3 bases and the V segment lost 5 bases, leaving 3 bases of the junction unmatched. Germline V gene data show CDR1 as SGHRS and CDR2 as YFSETQ.

The genes are TRBV29-1 and TRBJ1-3; D gene unclear. There are 16 residues in the CDR3. Trimming pared 4 bases from V and 0 bases from J, leaving 16 bases between. Germline V gene sequence: CDR1 SQVTM, CDR2 ANQGSEA. CDR3: CSVVAEAYSSGNTIYF. Here the CDR3 DNA reads TGCAGCGTTGTCGCTGAAGCCTACAGCTCTGGAAACACCATATATTTT.

At least ten counts were recorded for this clonotype. This chain links TRBV2 with TRBJ2-3, with D possibly matching TRBD1 (5 bases). V dropped 0 bases and J dropped 3 bases, with 13 bases sitting between them. CDR1 is SNHLY, CDR2 FYNNEI, per germline. This CDR3 has 16 amino acids. CDR3 coding DNA: TGTGCCAGCAGTGAAGCGCCAGGGCTGAGGACAGATACGCAGTATTTT. Protein sequence: CASSEAPGLRTDTQYF.